This TCR beta chain is drawn from a study of cytomegalovirus exposure and HLA in healthy donors. Study-wide results and limits: Most subjects had HLA-A and HLA-B alleles reportedly predicted accurately by TCR beta sequences. Most CMV-associated TCR beta chains were later found to appear HLA-restricted.

The PCR was carried out with 60 Vbeta primers and 13 Jbeta primers. Authors' processing steps: Counted up in a later analysis, unique TCR beta chains came to 65 million to 80 million, with around 12 million shared. TCRdb's copy holds only in-frame clones and misses some; the assay was immunoSEQ multiplex PCR. V, J and clone size were drawn from that table, and D and trimming were deduced from the DNA. The sample yields about 150,000 clones, around 79% seen once. This clone appeared once. The antigen is undetermined. The junction and the germline gene differ at one end; a read error may be behind it. Input material: PBMCs. This receptor was identified in a man aged 30 to 39 in good health and CMV-seropositive.

The CDR3 is CASSDLDSSLPF. The CDR3 nucleotides are TGTGCCAGCAGTGACTTAGACAGCTCCCTCCCCTTC. V is TRBV6-4 and J is TRBJ1-2, with D perhaps matching TRBD1 (5 bases). CDR1 is MRHNA, CDR2 SNTAGT, per germline. The CDR3 spans 12 residues.